This TCR beta chain was identified during a study of blood T cell repertoires in COVID-19. Study-level background: Both acute and convalescent COVID-19 samples were obtained from the United States, Italy and Spain.

Clones were sequenced by immunoSEQ multiplex PCR, and TCRdb holds only the in-frame ones, with some missing. Here the sample spans 200,000 to 300,000 clones, over 80% being singletons. Trimming stripped 4 bases from V and 5 bases from J, with 17 bases between. CDR3 size: 14 residues. Germline loops: CDR1 GTSNPN, CDR2 SVGIG (reference sequence). The chain links TRBV30 to TRBJ1-1; possible D gene TRBD1, 5 bases. The specimen sequenced was peripheral blood. The sequence was collected from a woman between 55 and 75 years old with active or convalescent COVID-19. In DNA form, the CDR3 reads TGTGCCTGGAAATTAGAGACAGAATCTACTGAAGCTTTCTTT. This sequence encodes CAWKLETESTEAFF.